This TCR beta chain emerged from a study of tumor and adjacent non-tumor tissue in lung cancer. Study details: Aged about 30 to 85 years, patients included roughly eleven men and a few women with stage I to III disease.

With regard to this clonotype: Its target is unknown. Compared with germline, one end of the junction differs, possibly owing to a read error.

The template was RNA from unsorted bulk tissue. Donors were chemotherapy-naive, newly diagnosed lung cancer surgical patients in China, August–late 2014. In germline, CDR1 is MNHNS, CDR2 SASEGT. CDR3 length: 14 residues. Three rounds of nested PCR, following a modified ARM-PCR protocol, produced the TCRbeta library. TCRdb re-called the multiplex PCR reads with MiXCR, one entry per CDR3 protein. The top ten hold over 9.5% of the sample, which has about 80,000 distinct CDR3 sequences, roughly 70% seen once. Study outcomes and limitations: Higher tumor TCR diversity was associated with shorter survival. Compared with tumor, normal lung showed significantly lower TCR diversity.

Sequences were obtained from lung tumor tissue. This clonotype originated in a woman aged 70-85 years with non-small cell lung cancer. V usage is TRBV6-1 and J usage is TRBJ2-6; 7 bases match TRBD1. The CDR3 nucleotides are TGTGCCAGCAGAGGGGGCACTGGGGTCAACGTCCTGACTTTC. Protein sequence: CASRGGTGVNVLTF.